The T cell receptor (beta chain) under discussion was sequenced for a study of response to subunit inactivated influenza vaccine (dated by TCRdb to 2016 to 2019). Some background on the complete study: To follow how T cells responded to a trivalent subunit inactivated influenza vaccine, the researchers relied on deep quantitative profiling of the T cell receptor repertoire. What the work shows at the level of the full study, not this receptor alone: According to the authors, only a limited number of new T cells may be recruited by each seasonal influenza vaccination.

This clonotype was detected a few times. Its antigen remains undetermined. No base-level quality is on record; no much larger clone is a single base apart. Libraries were prepared through RT-PCR. Sequencing relied on an Illumina HiSeq 2500. TCRdb reran the public reads through fastp at Q25 and MiXCR, keeping productive beta chains. Rows are unified per CDR3 protein, each entry keeping the most common DNA and genes. The sample records hundreds of thousands of distinct CDR3 sequences, 13% to 15% of which are singletons. Of the sample, 7.6% falls within the top ten clones. The CDR3 covers 15 residues, taking in both the cysteine and the phenylalanine. The sequence is cut down to CDR3 DNA, 45 bases in frame from base 1. Trimming removed 4 bases from V and 4 bases from J; the gene matches leave 8 bases unexplained.

Recombination connected TRBV12-3 or TRBV12-4 to TRBJ2-5, and TRBD1 aligns with 8 junction nucleotides. Source: PBMCs from blood, taken 14 to 15 days before vaccination. The receptor comes from a man aged 50 to 59 who received an inactivated influenza vaccine. Donor details come from another sample of the same person, matched by shared clones. The DNA sequence follows: TGTGCCAGCAGTTCAGACAGGGGCCCCCCAGAGACCCAGTACTTC. This yields the protein CASSSDRGPPETQYF.